The T cell receptor (beta chain) under discussion was sequenced for a study of blood T cell repertoires in COVID-19. Overall study: The origin of the acute and convalescent COVID-19 samples was the United States, Italy and Spain.

Only in-frame clones appear in the TCRdb table, and some are missing; sequencing was by immunoSEQ multiplex PCR. Of some 70,000 clones listed, about 86% are singletons. The source of this sequence is a middle-aged man with active COVID-19. Specimen: peripheral blood.

The CDR3 region is CASRVNTYPNEKLFF. The CDR3 DNA reads TGTGCCAGCAGAGTGAATACCTACCCTAATGAAAAACTGTTTTTT. The chain has TRBV25-1 and TRBJ1-4; D remains ambiguous. Germline-derived CDR1 and CDR2 are MGHDK and SYGVNS. The V and J ends lost 6 bases and 3 bases respectively, with 14 bases between them. CDR3 size: 15 residues.